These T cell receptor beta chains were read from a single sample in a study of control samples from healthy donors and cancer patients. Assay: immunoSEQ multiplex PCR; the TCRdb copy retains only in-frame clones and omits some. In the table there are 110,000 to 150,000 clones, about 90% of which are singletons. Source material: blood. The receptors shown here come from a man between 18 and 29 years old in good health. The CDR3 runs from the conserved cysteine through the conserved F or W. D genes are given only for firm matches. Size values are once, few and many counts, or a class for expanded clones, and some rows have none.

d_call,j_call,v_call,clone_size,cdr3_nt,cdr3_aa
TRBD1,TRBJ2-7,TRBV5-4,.,TGTGCCAGCAGCTTGCCCCAGACAGGGGGAAGGGACGAGCAGTACTTC,CASSLPQTGGRDEQYF
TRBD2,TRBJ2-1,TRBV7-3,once,TGTGCCAGCAGCTTAACCGGGACTAGCGGCTACAATGAGCAGTTCTTC,CASSLTGTSGYNEQFF
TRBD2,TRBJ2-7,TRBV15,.,TGTGCCACCAGCAGAGATGCGGCGGGGGCCTACGAGCAGTACTTC,CATSRDAAGAYEQYF
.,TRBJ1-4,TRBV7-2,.,TGTGCCAGCAGCTTCGACCCCAGGGTAACTAATGAAAAACTGTTTTTT,CASSFDPRVTNEKLFF
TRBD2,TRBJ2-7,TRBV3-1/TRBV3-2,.,TGTGCCAGCAGCCAAGGGCTAGCGGGGTCCTACGAGCAGTACTTC,CASSQGLAGSYEQYF
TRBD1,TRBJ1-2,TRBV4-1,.,TGCGCCAGCAGCCAGGACCGGGACAGGAGACGTAACTATGGCTACACCTTC,CASSQDRDRRRNYGYTF
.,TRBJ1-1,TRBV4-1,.,TGCGCCAGCAGCCAAGGGGGGTTCTCAAAAGGGCACACTGAAGCTTTCTTT,CASSQGGFSKGHTEAFF
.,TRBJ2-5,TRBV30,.,TGTGCCTGGAGGGACAGCCAAGAGACCCAGTACTTC,CAWRDSQETQYF
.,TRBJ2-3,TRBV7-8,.,TGTGCCAGCAGCCCTCACAGGGTCAGCACAGATACGCAGTATTTT,CASSPHRVSTDTQYF
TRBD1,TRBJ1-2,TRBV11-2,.,TGTGCCAGCAGCTTAGGGACAGGGCTTATCAACTATGGCTACACCTTC,CASSLGTGLINYGYTF
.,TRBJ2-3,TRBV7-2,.,TGTGCCAGCAGCTCGGTTCACACAGATACGCAGTATTTT,CASSSVHTDTQYF
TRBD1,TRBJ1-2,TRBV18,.,TGTGCCAGCTCACCGCAGGGACAGGGGTCGGGCACGAGCTATGGCTACACCTTC,CASSPQGQGSGTSYGYTF
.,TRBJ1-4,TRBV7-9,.,TGTGCCAGCAGCTTGTCACACCCGGCAACTAATGAAAAACTGTTTTTT,CASSLSHPATNEKLFF
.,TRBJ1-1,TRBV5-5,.,TGTGCCAGCAGCCTACCCCGAACGACACTGAACACTGAAGCTTTCTTT,CASSLPRTTLNTEAFF
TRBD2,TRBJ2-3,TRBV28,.,TGTGCCAGCAGTTCCTTGGGGGGGATCCGGAGCACAGATACGCAGTATTTT,CASSSLGGIRSTDTQYF
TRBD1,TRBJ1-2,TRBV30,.,TGTGCCTGGAGTAGAGGACAGGGGTTTGGCTACACCTTC,CAWSRGQGFGYTF
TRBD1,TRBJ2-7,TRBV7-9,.,TGTGCCAGCAGCGAAAGACAGGGGGCCGGCTACGAGCAGTACTTC,CASSERQGAGYEQYF
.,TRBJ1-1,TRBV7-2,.,TGTGCCAGCAGCTTAGGAGGAGGGGGGAGGGGTGCTTTCTTT,CASSLGGGGRGAFF
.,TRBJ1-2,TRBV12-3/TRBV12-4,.,TGTGCCAGCAGTTTAGCACTAAGCGGCTACACCTTC,CASSLALSGYTF
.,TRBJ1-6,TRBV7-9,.,TGTGCCAGCAGCTTATGGAGGAGCTCCTATAATTCACCCCTCCACTTT,CASSLWRSSYNSPLHF
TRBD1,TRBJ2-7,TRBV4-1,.,TGCGCCAGCAGCCACGACAGGGCGGACTCCTACGAGCAGTACTTC,CASSHDRADSYEQYF
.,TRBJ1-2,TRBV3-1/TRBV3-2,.,TGTGCCAGCAGCCAAGATAGGGAGTACAGCAGATATGGCTACACCTTC,CASSQDREYSRYGYTF